What follows describes a single TCR beta chain. Its antigen is not identified. TCRdb's table, derived via immunoSEQ multiplex PCR, lists solely in-frame clones and lacks some. The data show 10,000 to 15,000 clones, 71% seen once. The length of the CDR3 is 18 residues. The trim removed 5 bases at V and 2 bases at J, leaving 14 bases unmatched. The germline CDR1 and CDR2 sequences are SGHAT and FQNNGV. The data belong to a study of neoadjuvant anti-PD-1 for oral cavity cancer. General study results and limits: Higher pretreatment Treg/Th17 ratios tracked higher pretreatment blood clonality.

Time point indicated: after neoadjuvant nivolumab, at surgical resection. This rearrangement joins TRBV11-2 to TRBJ2-7; the match to TRBD1 covers 11 bases. The sample here was PBMCs, taken after nivolumab (anti-PD-1) treatment. The sequence derives from a person aged 40-85 years with oral cavity squamous cell carcinoma. The chain's CDR3 is CASSPLTGTGGGAYEQYF. The CDR3 region has the DNA TGTGCCAGCAGCCCACTCACCGGGACAGGGGGAGGAGCCTACGAGCAGTACTTC.